The rows below give T cell receptor beta chains drawn from one sample of a study of T-cell memory formation after mild COVID-19. Via MiXCR, TCRdb re-called the 5' RACE reads, giving one row per CDR3 protein. The sample shows 550,000 to 700,000 distinct CDR3 sequences, roughly 18% of them seen only once. The sequencing input was PBMCs or a T cell subset sorted from them (not recorded which). The receptors shown here come from an adult woman who had mild COVID-19 (a few samples of this study predate the infection). Cell type and time point are not known. Each CDR3 is given with its conserved first and last residue. Each record gives: J gene, D gene, V gene, clone size, CDR3 length, CDR3 DNA, CDR3 protein. D genes are given only for firm matches. Only some rows state a clone size, as once, few, many or a class for expanded clones.

J gene: TRBJ1-3
D gene: .
V gene: TRBV19
clone size: .
CDR3 length: 13
CDR3 DNA: TGTGCCAGTCGGCCAGGGGCGGGAAACACCATATATTTT
CDR3 protein: CASRPGAGNTIYF

J gene: TRBJ1-1
D gene: .
V gene: TRBV25-1
clone size: .
CDR3 length: 15
CDR3 DNA: TGTGCCAGCAGTGACACCTGGACCCTGAACACTGAAGCTTTCTTT
CDR3 protein: CASSDTWTLNTEAFF

J gene: TRBJ2-1
D gene: .
V gene: TRBV6-2/TRBV6-3
clone size: few
CDR3 length: 15
CDR3 DNA: TGTGCCAGCAGTTACGGGCTAGCGGAGGGGGCGGAGCAGTTCTTC
CDR3 protein: CASSYGLAEGAEQFF

J gene: TRBJ2-1
D gene: TRBD2
V gene: TRBV6-4
clone size: few
CDR3 length: 15
CDR3 DNA: TGTGCCAGCAGTGACTCGGCGGGAGGGCCATATGAGCAGTTCTTC
CDR3 protein: CASSDSAGGPYEQFF

J gene: TRBJ2-1
D gene: TRBD2
V gene: TRBV4-2
clone size: .
CDR3 length: 17
CDR3 DNA: TGTGCCAGCAGCCCGCTCGGGATGGGCGGGAGTGTCGATGAGCAGTTCTTC
CDR3 protein: CASSPLGMGGSVDEQFF

J gene: TRBJ1-1
D gene: .
V gene: TRBV9
clone size: few
CDR3 length: 13
CDR3 DNA: TGTGCCAGCAGCGTAGGGTCCTACACTGAAGCTTTCTTT
CDR3 protein: CASSVGSYTEAFF

J gene: TRBJ2-3
D gene: .
V gene: TRBV20-1
clone size: .
CDR3 length: 8
CDR3 DNA: TGCAGGGGGGAAGGGACGTATTTT
CDR3 protein: CRGEGTYF

J gene: TRBJ1-5
D gene: .
V gene: TRBV15
clone size: .
CDR3 length: 15
CDR3 DNA: TGTGCCACCAGCAGAGACCGGCAGGGCAATCAGCCCCAGCATTTT
CDR3 protein: CATSRDRQGNQPQHF

J gene: TRBJ2-2
D gene: TRBD1
V gene: TRBV7-2
clone size: .
CDR3 length: 15
CDR3 DNA: TGTGCCAGCAGCTTAGGGACAGGGGTATCCGGGGAGCTGTTTTTT
CDR3 protein: CASSLGTGVSGELFF

J gene: TRBJ2-3
D gene: TRBD2
V gene: TRBV11-2
clone size: few
CDR3 length: 18
CDR3 DNA: TGTGCCACCTCGCCCGGCGTAGCGGGACTTAGAAGCACAGATACGCAGTATTTT
CDR3 protein: CATSPGVAGLRSTDTQYF

J gene: TRBJ2-7
D gene: .
V gene: TRBV20-1
clone size: .
CDR3 length: 11
CDR3 DNA: TGCAGTGCTGTCCCCAGGGGCGAGCAGTACTTC
CDR3 protein: CSAVPRGEQYF

J gene: TRBJ2-7
D gene: TRBD2
V gene: TRBV6-2/TRBV6-3
clone size: few
CDR3 length: 15
CDR3 DNA: TGTGCCAGCAGTTACGATGCTAGCGGGAGTCGCGAGCAGTACTTC
CDR3 protein: CASSYDASGSREQYF

J gene: TRBJ2-2
D gene: TRBD2
V gene: TRBV29-1
clone size: .
CDR3 length: 14
CDR3 DNA: TGCAGCGCGGGTGTCTCGGCGGGGGCCGGGGAGCTGTTTTTT
CDR3 protein: CSAGVSAGAGELFF

J gene: TRBJ2-3
D gene: .
V gene: TRBV29-1
clone size: .
CDR3 length: 13
CDR3 DNA: TGCAGCGTTGGAATGGTGATAACAGATACGCAGTATTTT
CDR3 protein: CSVGMVITDTQYF

J gene: TRBJ2-5
D gene: .
V gene: TRBV24-1
clone size: .
CDR3 length: 12
CDR3 DNA: TGTGCCACCAGTGACCCCCAAGAGACCCAGTACTTC
CDR3 protein: CATSDPQETQYF

J gene: TRBJ1-6
D gene: .
V gene: TRBV28
clone size: .
CDR3 length: 15
CDR3 DNA: TGTGCCAGCAGTTCGGGGGGGGGTGGCAATTCACCCCTCCACTTT
CDR3 protein: CASSSGGGGNSPLHF

J gene: TRBJ2-3
D gene: .
V gene: TRBV9
clone size: .
CDR3 length: 16
CDR3 DNA: TGTGCCAGCAGCGTTCAGGGACTCCTATACACAGATACGCAGTATTTT
CDR3 protein: CASSVQGLLYTDTQYF

J gene: TRBJ2-5
D gene: .
V gene: TRBV7-3
clone size: .
CDR3 length: 13
CDR3 DNA: TGTGCCAGCAGCCCAGCAGGGGTGGGGACCCAGTACTTC
CDR3 protein: CASSPAGVGTQYF

J gene: TRBJ2-7
D gene: TRBD1
V gene: TRBV15
clone size: .
CDR3 length: 15
CDR3 DNA: TGTGCCACCAGCAGAGTGGGGACAGGGTTTTACGAGCAGTACTTC
CDR3 protein: CATSRVGTGFYEQYF

J gene: TRBJ2-1
D gene: TRBD2
V gene: TRBV7-6
clone size: many
CDR3 length: 19
CDR3 DNA: TGTGCCAGCAGCTTAAAGGCGCGGGAGGGCCGAGGGTCCTACAATGAGCAGTTCTTC
CDR3 protein: CASSLKAREGRGSYNEQFF

J gene: TRBJ2-1
D gene: TRBD2
V gene: TRBV7-8
clone size: .
CDR3 length: 17
CDR3 DNA: TGTGCCAGCAGCTCTAGCGGGGGAACCTCGATACACAATGAGCAGTTCTTC
CDR3 protein: CASSSSGGTSIHNEQFF

J gene: TRBJ1-5
D gene: .
V gene: TRBV5-5
clone size: .
CDR3 length: 13
CDR3 DNA: TGTGCCAGCAGCTTGTTGGATACTCAGCCCCAGCATTTT
CDR3 protein: CASSLLDTQPQHF

J gene: TRBJ2-1
D gene: TRBD1
V gene: TRBV12-3/TRBV12-4
clone size: .
CDR3 length: 14
CDR3 DNA: TGTGCCAGCAGTCCGGGACAGGGTTTTCATGAGCAGTTCTTC
CDR3 protein: CASSPGQGFHEQFF

J gene: TRBJ1-5
D gene: .
V gene: TRBV27
clone size: few
CDR3 length: 14
CDR3 DNA: TGTGCCAGCAGCCTCCACAGGGTCAATCAGCCCCAGCATTTT
CDR3 protein: CASSLHRVNQPQHF

J gene: TRBJ2-3
D gene: TRBD2
V gene: TRBV20-1
clone size: .
CDR3 length: 15
CDR3 DNA: TGCAGTGCTCGCCCGGAGCGGGATAACACAGATACGCAGTATTTT
CDR3 protein: CSARPERDNTDTQYF

J gene: TRBJ2-3
D gene: .
V gene: TRBV9
clone size: few
CDR3 length: 15
CDR3 DNA: TGTGCCAGCAGCTATGAAGGGGGGGGTCCAGATACGCAGTATTTT
CDR3 protein: CASSYEGGGPDTQYF

J gene: TRBJ1-1
D gene: .
V gene: TRBV6-5
clone size: .
CDR3 length: 12
CDR3 DNA: TGTGCCAGCAGTCGAGCCGGGACTGAAGCTTTCTTT
CDR3 protein: CASSRAGTEAFF

J gene: TRBJ1-5
D gene: .
V gene: TRBV12-3/TRBV12-4
clone size: .
CDR3 length: 14
CDR3 DNA: TGTGCCAGCAGAACGGGGGGGGCCAATCAGCCCCAGCATTTT
CDR3 protein: CASRTGGANQPQHF

J gene: TRBJ2-2
D gene: TRBD1
V gene: TRBV4-3
clone size: .
CDR3 length: 17
CDR3 DNA: TGCGCCAGCAGCCAAGATAGGGGACAGGCTAACACCGGGGAGCTGTTTTTT
CDR3 protein: CASSQDRGQANTGELFF

J gene: TRBJ2-7
D gene: .
V gene: TRBV5-1
clone size: few
CDR3 length: 14
CDR3 DNA: TGCGCCAGCAGCCCCAGGACAGCCAACTACGAGCAGTACTTC
CDR3 protein: CASSPRTANYEQYF

J gene: TRBJ2-5
D gene: .
V gene: TRBV20-1
clone size: few
CDR3 length: 14
CDR3 DNA: TGCAGTGCTAGAGATAGGGACGTTCGAGAGACCCAGTACTTC
CDR3 protein: CSARDRDVRETQYF

J gene: TRBJ2-1
D gene: .
V gene: TRBV12-3/TRBV12-4
clone size: .
CDR3 length: 12
CDR3 DNA: TGTGCCAGCAGTTTTCTGTACAATGAGCAGTTCTTC
CDR3 protein: CASSFLYNEQFF

J gene: TRBJ2-1
D gene: .
V gene: TRBV7-6
clone size: .
CDR3 length: 16
CDR3 DNA: TGTGCCAGCAGCTTAGCTTTACTCCGAATGGGCAATGAGCAGTTCTTC
CDR3 protein: CASSLALLRMGNEQFF

J gene: TRBJ2-7
D gene: TRBD2
V gene: TRBV7-6
clone size: many
CDR3 length: 19
CDR3 DNA: TGTGCCAGCAGCTTAACTGTTTTCCTAGCGGGCCAGAAGAACACGGAGCAGTACTTC
CDR3 protein: CASSLTVFLAGQKNTEQYF

J gene: TRBJ2-7
D gene: .
V gene: TRBV7-8
clone size: few
CDR3 length: 14
CDR3 DNA: TGTGCCAGCAGCCCGCGGCGGGGGCTCTACGAGCAGTACTTC
CDR3 protein: CASSPRRGLYEQYF

J gene: TRBJ2-7
D gene: .
V gene: TRBV5-5
clone size: .
CDR3 length: 14
CDR3 DNA: TGTGCCAGCATCCCGGGGCCCAACCCCTACGAGCAGTACTTC
CDR3 protein: CASIPGPNPYEQYF

J gene: TRBJ2-1
D gene: TRBD2
V gene: TRBV19
clone size: .
CDR3 length: 15
CDR3 DNA: TGTGCCAGTAGGGCTCTAGCGGGGGGGGCCAATGAGCAGTTCTTC
CDR3 protein: CASRALAGGANEQFF

J gene: TRBJ1-2
D gene: .
V gene: TRBV7-9
clone size: .
CDR3 length: 14
CDR3 DNA: TGTGCCAGCAGCTTGGGGGGCCATAACTATGGCTACACCTTC
CDR3 protein: CASSLGGHNYGYTF

J gene: TRBJ2-1
D gene: TRBD2
V gene: TRBV7-2
clone size: .
CDR3 length: 17
CDR3 DNA: TGTGCCAGCAGCCACCTGGCGTCTAGCGGGTCCCCCAATGAGCAGTTCTTC
CDR3 protein: CASSHLASSGSPNEQFF

J gene: TRBJ2-7
D gene: .
V gene: TRBV5-1
clone size: .
CDR3 length: 19
CDR3 DNA: TGCGCCAGCAGCTTGAGCTTCGGGAAAGGTTCTCAAGGCTCCTACGAGCAGTACTTC
CDR3 protein: CASSLSFGKGSQGSYEQYF

J gene: TRBJ2-2
D gene: .
V gene: TRBV11-2
clone size: .
CDR3 length: 16
CDR3 DNA: TGTGCCAGCAGCACATCCCCGGAGCCCGGGCACGGGGAGCTGTTTTTT
CDR3 protein: CASSTSPEPGHGELFF

J gene: TRBJ2-7
D gene: .
V gene: TRBV29-1
clone size: few
CDR3 length: 13
CDR3 DNA: TGCAGCGTTACCCAAAGCGAGTCCTACGAGCAGTACTTC
CDR3 protein: CSVTQSESYEQYF

J gene: TRBJ1-1
D gene: TRBD1
V gene: TRBV6-5
clone size: few
CDR3 length: 15
CDR3 DNA: TGTGCCAGCAGTTATATCCGGGACAGGGGACTTGAAGCTTTCTTT
CDR3 protein: CASSYIRDRGLEAFF

J gene: TRBJ2-1
D gene: TRBD2
V gene: TRBV20-1
clone size: .
CDR3 length: 17
CDR3 DNA: TGCAGTGCTAGAGCGGGGACTAGCGGGAGATCACACAATGAGCAGTTCTTC
CDR3 protein: CSARAGTSGRSHNEQFF

J gene: TRBJ2-7
D gene: TRBD1
V gene: TRBV7-6
clone size: few
CDR3 length: 15
CDR3 DNA: TGTGCCAGCAGTTCCGAGGGGACAGGGATCTACGAGCAGTACTTC
CDR3 protein: CASSSEGTGIYEQYF

J gene: TRBJ2-7
D gene: TRBD2
V gene: TRBV7-2
clone size: .
CDR3 length: 15
CDR3 DNA: TGTGCCAGCAGCGTTACTGGCGGGGGGGCCTACGAGCAGTACTTC
CDR3 protein: CASSVTGGGAYEQYF

J gene: TRBJ2-1
D gene: TRBD2
V gene: TRBV11-2
clone size: many
CDR3 length: 11
CDR3 DNA: TGTGCCAGCAGGCGGGGGAATGAGCAGTTCTTC
CDR3 protein: CASRRGNEQFF

J gene: TRBJ1-2
D gene: TRBD1
V gene: TRBV5-1
clone size: few
CDR3 length: 14
CDR3 DNA: TGCGCCAGCAGCCCAGGCAGGGGGCAAGCTGGCTACACCTTC
CDR3 protein: CASSPGRGQAGYTF

J gene: TRBJ2-3
D gene: TRBD2
V gene: TRBV5-3
clone size: .
CDR3 length: 18
CDR3 DNA: TGTGCCAGAAGCTTGTGTACTAGCGGGCGTTCTAGCACAGATACGCAGTATTTT
CDR3 protein: CARSLCTSGRSSTDTQYF

J gene: TRBJ2-3
D gene: .
V gene: TRBV7-9
clone size: .
CDR3 length: 14
CDR3 DNA: TGTGCCAGCAGTTCAACCGACAGGTCCTGGGGGCAGTATTTT
CDR3 protein: CASSSTDRSWGQYF

J gene: TRBJ1-5
D gene: TRBD1
V gene: TRBV27
clone size: .
CDR3 length: 17
CDR3 DNA: TGTGCCAGCAGGAGGGACAGACAGAGTTCTGGCAATCAGCCCCAGCATTTT
CDR3 protein: CASRRDRQSSGNQPQHF

J gene: TRBJ2-1
D gene: .
V gene: TRBV20-1
clone size: .
CDR3 length: 14
CDR3 DNA: TGCAGTGCTAGACTACAGGGCCCCTATAATGAGCAGTTCTTC
CDR3 protein: CSARLQGPYNEQFF

J gene: TRBJ2-7
D gene: .
V gene: TRBV12-3/TRBV12-4
clone size: few
CDR3 length: 14
CDR3 DNA: TGTGCCAGCAGTTTATGGGGGGGCGTTAACGAGCAGTACTTC
CDR3 protein: CASSLWGGVNEQYF

J gene: TRBJ2-1
D gene: .
V gene: TRBV20-1
clone size: few
CDR3 length: 15
CDR3 DNA: TGCAGTGCAACGGGGGGCCCTCACTCCTACAATGAGCAGTTCTTC
CDR3 protein: CSATGGPHSYNEQFF

J gene: TRBJ2-3
D gene: .
V gene: TRBV15
clone size: few
CDR3 length: 14
CDR3 DNA: TGTGCCACCAGCAGAGAGCTTACATCCGATACGCAGTATTTT
CDR3 protein: CATSRELTSDTQYF

J gene: TRBJ2-1
D gene: .
V gene: TRBV5-1
clone size: many
CDR3 length: 14
CDR3 DNA: TGCGCCAGCAGCTTGTTCCCGGGTAGCAATGAGCAGTTCTTC
CDR3 protein: CASSLFPGSNEQFF

J gene: TRBJ1-1
D gene: TRBD1
V gene: TRBV25-1
clone size: .
CDR3 length: 15
CDR3 DNA: TGTGCCAGCAGTGACCGGAGACAGGGGGACACTGAAGCTTTCTTT
CDR3 protein: CASSDRRQGDTEAFF